The present entry profiles one T cell receptor (beta chain) with its context. Its antigen remains unknown. The germline V gene has CDR1 LGHNA and CDR2 YSLEER. The CDR3 contains 15 residues. V lost 3 bases to trimming and J lost 2 bases, with 14 bases between them. The data were obtained in a study of response to subunit inactivated influenza vaccine. TCRdb independently ran MiXCR on the RT-PCR reads; one entry per CDR3 protein. The sample holds some 480,000 distinct CDR3 sequences, 11% seen once. Study findings and constraints: Authors proposed each seasonal influenza vaccination draws in few new T cells.

The sequenced sample was PBMCs from blood, obtained roughly 6 weeks after vaccination. This chain uses TRBV4-3 with TRBJ2-7, with D possibly being TRBD2 (6 bases). The origin of this receptor is a man in his fifties or sixties who received an inactivated influenza vaccine. DNA of the CDR3: TGCGCCAGCAGCCAGCTAGGGGACTCTACCTACGAGCAGTACTTC. Translated, it gives CASSQLGDSTYEQYF.